These T cell receptor beta chains were read from a single sample in a study of cytomegalovirus exposure and HLA in healthy donors. Sequencing used immunoSEQ multiplex PCR; TCRdb keeps in-frame clones, though not all of them. The sample features approximately 60,000 clones, with roughly 4.8% in its top ten. Sequences were obtained from PBMCs. The receptors were gathered from a young man in good health and CMV-seropositive. CDR3s include the opening cysteine and the closing phenylalanine or tryptophan. The D gene is left open where the match is weak.

D,J,V,DNA,CDR3
TRBD2,TRBJ2-1,TRBV9,TGTGCCAGCAGCGTAGAGGCGGGGGGTTCCTACAATGAGCAGTTCTTC,CASSVEAGGSYNEQFF
TRBD1,TRBJ1-2,TRBV6-5,TGTGCCAGCAGCCAAGGGACAGGGGCTTATGGCTACACCTTC,CASSQGTGAYGYTF
TRBD2,TRBJ2-5,TRBV4-1,TGCGCCAGCAGCCAAGAGGGGGGGCGAGCGGGAGGCGGGGAGACCCAGTACTTC,CASSQEGGRAGGGETQYF
TRBD2,TRBJ2-1,TRBV18,TGTGCCAGCTCCTTGGAAATTAGCGGGGGGGCCTACAATGAGCAGTTCTTC,CASSLEISGGAYNEQFF
TRBD1,TRBJ2-6,TRBV7-9,TGTGCCAGCAGAGAAACAGGGGCTGGGGCCAACGTCCTGACTTTC,CASRETGAGANVLTF
-,TRBJ2-7,TRBV7-2,TGTGCCAGCAGCTTAGGAGGATGGGGGCTTAAGAGCGAGCAGTACTTC,CASSLGGWGLKSEQYF
TRBD2,TRBJ2-7,TRBV18,TGTGCCAGCTCACCAAGGTCTAGCGGTTCCTACGAGCAGTACTTC,CASSPRSSGSYEQYF
-,TRBJ1-1,TRBV10-3,TGTGCCATCAGTGAGTTCACAGGGTGGGACACTGAAGCTTTCTTT,CAISEFTGWDTEAFF
-,TRBJ2-7,TRBV4-1,TGCGCCAGCAGCCAAGGGGGCAGGGGAAGGGCCTACGAGCAGTACTTC,CASSQGGRGRAYEQYF
-,TRBJ1-1,TRBV5-6,TGTGCCAGCAGGGGAGGGGGTTTTGAAGCTTTCTTT,CASRGGGFEAFF
TRBD1,TRBJ2-2,TRBV10-3,TGTGCCATCAGTGAGAAGGGACAGGCGAACACCGGGGAGCTGTTTTTT,CAISEKGQANTGELFF
TRBD2,TRBJ2-1,TRBV7-3,TGTGCCAGCAGCTTCGGACTAGCGGGCTACAATGAGCAGTTCTTC,CASSFGLAGYNEQFF
TRBD1,TRBJ2-5,TRBV11-1,TGTGCCAGCAGCTTAGGACAGGGGGCGCCTCAAGAGACCCAGTACTTC,CASSLGQGAPQETQYF
TRBD1,TRBJ2-7,TRBV29-1,TGCAGCGTTGAAGAGCTGGGACAGGCACACGAGCAGTACTTC,CSVEELGQAHEQYF
TRBD2,TRBJ2-1,TRBV4-1,TGCGCCAGCAGCCAAGTCGCGACTAGCGGGTACAATGAGCAGTTCTTC,CASSQVATSGYNEQFF
-,TRBJ2-5,TRBV7-3,TGTGCCAGCAGCTTATCCTTCGGGGAGACCCAGTACTTC,CASSLSFGETQYF
-,TRBJ1-5,TRBV30,TGTGCCTGGAGTATCTCCGGTCAGGGACAGCCCCAGCATTTT,CAWSISGQGQPQHF
TRBD1,TRBJ1-1,TRBV6-5,TGTGCCAGCAGTTCAGGGGGGACTGAAGCTTTCTTT,CASSSGGTEAFF
TRBD1,TRBJ1-1,TRBV4-1,TGCGCCAGCAGCCAACGGGAGGGGGCGAACACTGAAGCTTTCTTT,CASSQREGANTEAFF
TRBD1,TRBJ1-1,TRBV4-2,TGTGCCAGCAGCCACGCAGACAGGGTGAACACTGAAGCTTTCTTT,CASSHADRVNTEAFF
-,TRBJ1-2,TRBV2,TGTGCCAGCAGTGAACAGGGCTATGGCTACACCTTC,CASSEQGYGYTF
-,TRBJ2-2,TRBV30,TGTGCCTGGACCAGAGGGTGGGCCGGGGAGCTGTTTTTT,CAWTRGWAGELFF
-,TRBJ2-3,TRBV6-5,TGTGCCAGCAGTTACTCGCAGGGGCGGGGCACAGATACGCAGTATTTT,CASSYSQGRGTDTQYF
-,TRBJ1-6,TRBV4-2,TGTGCCAGCAGCCAAGATTGGGGGCGTCTTTCACCCCTACACTTT,CASSQDWGRLSPLHF
-,TRBJ1-4,TRBV29-1,TGCAGCGTTGATCCGGGGGGCGGAAAACTGTTTTTT,CSVDPGGGKLFF
-,TRBJ2-3,TRBV2,TGTGCCAGCAATCCCCAACGGGACACAGATACGCAGTATTTT,CASNPQRDTDTQYF
-,TRBJ2-3,TRBV9,TGTGCCAGCAGCGTAGCGTCCCGGGGTGCTAGCACAGATACGCAGTATTTT,CASSVASRGASTDTQYF
-,TRBJ1-1,TRBV7-2,TGTGCCAGCAGCGACGACAGGGAAGCTTTCTTT,CASSDDREAFF
TRBD1,TRBJ1-1,TRBV2,TGTGCCAGCATCATAAAGGGGGCAAAAGCTTTCTTT,CASIIKGAKAFF
-,TRBJ1-3,TRBV7-6,TGTGCCAGCAGCTTAACAACCACAGGTCGCTCTGGAAACACCATATATTTT,CASSLTTTGRSGNTIYF